This TCR beta chain was identified during a study of PD-1 blockade in classical Hodgkin lymphoma. TCRdb keeps only in-frame clones here, not all; method: immunoSEQ multiplex PCR. This table has around 20,000 clones, approximately 82% appearing once. Unmatched junction bases numbered 6, after V lost 6 bases and J lost 5 bases. Looked up from germline, CDR1 is MDHEN and CDR2 is SYDVKM. CDR3 size: 14 residues. Documented time point: newly diagnosed, previously untreated cHL patient sample. Thawed PBMCs were the source of CD4+ T cells, purified by magnetic negative selection. PBMCs representing newly diagnosed, untreated classical Hodgkin lymphoma functioned as the comparison.

The source is a human donor with classical Hodgkin lymphoma. The chain joins TRBV28 to TRBJ1-2, with TRBD1 matching over 10 bases. The specimen was CD4+ T cells from blood. CDR3 residues: CASRRQGATYGYTF. The CDR3 region has the DNA TGTGCCAGCAGGCGACAGGGGGCGACATATGGCTACACCTTC.